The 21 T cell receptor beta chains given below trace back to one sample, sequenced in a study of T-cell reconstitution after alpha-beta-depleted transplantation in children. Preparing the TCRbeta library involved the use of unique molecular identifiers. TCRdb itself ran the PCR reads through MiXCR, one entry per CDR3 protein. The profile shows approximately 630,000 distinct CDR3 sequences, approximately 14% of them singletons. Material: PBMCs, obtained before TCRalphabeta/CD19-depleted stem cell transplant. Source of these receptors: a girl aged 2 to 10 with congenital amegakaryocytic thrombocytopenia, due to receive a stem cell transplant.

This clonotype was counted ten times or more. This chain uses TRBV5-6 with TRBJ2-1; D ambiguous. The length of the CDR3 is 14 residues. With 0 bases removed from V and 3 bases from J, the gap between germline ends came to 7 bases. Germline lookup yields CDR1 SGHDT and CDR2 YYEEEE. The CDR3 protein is CASSLGHVYNEQFF. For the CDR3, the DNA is TGTGCCAGCAGCTTGGGCCACGTCTACAATGAGCAGTTCTTC.

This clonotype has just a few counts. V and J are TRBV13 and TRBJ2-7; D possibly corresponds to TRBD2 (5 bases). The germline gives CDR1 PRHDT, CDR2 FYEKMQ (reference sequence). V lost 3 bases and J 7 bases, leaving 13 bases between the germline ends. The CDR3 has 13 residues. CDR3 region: CASSFAGIGEQYF. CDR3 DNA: TGTGCCAGCAGCTTCGCCGGGATAGGGGAGCAGTACTTC.

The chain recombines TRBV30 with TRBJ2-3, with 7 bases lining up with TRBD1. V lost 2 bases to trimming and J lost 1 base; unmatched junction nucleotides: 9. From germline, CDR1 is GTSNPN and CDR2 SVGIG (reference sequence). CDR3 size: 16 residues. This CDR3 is CAWSPRRQGRTDTQYF. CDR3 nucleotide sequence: TGTGCCTGGAGTCCACGCAGACAGGGACGCACAGATACGCAGTATTTT.

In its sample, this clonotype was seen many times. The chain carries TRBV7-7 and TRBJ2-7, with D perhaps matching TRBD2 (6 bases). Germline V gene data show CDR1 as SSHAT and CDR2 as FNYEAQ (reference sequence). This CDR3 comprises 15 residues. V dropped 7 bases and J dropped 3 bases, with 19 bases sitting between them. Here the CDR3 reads CASTLSGTLNYEQYF. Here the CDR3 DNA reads TGTGCCAGCACCCTCTCCGGGACTCTGAACTACGAGCAGTACTTC.

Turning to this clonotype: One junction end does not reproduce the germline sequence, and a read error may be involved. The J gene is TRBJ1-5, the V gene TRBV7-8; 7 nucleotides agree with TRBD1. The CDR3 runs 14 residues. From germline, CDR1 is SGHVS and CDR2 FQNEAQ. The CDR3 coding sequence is TGTGCCAGCAGCTCTACAGGGGCGAATCAGCCCCTGCATTTT. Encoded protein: CASSSTGANQPLHF. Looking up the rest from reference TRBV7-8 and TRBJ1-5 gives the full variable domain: GAGVSQSPRYKVAKRGQDVALRCDPISGHVSLFWYQQALGQGPEFLTYFQNEAQLDKSGLPSDRFFAERPEGSVSTLKIQRTQQEDSAVYLCASSSTGANQPLHFGDGTRLSIL.

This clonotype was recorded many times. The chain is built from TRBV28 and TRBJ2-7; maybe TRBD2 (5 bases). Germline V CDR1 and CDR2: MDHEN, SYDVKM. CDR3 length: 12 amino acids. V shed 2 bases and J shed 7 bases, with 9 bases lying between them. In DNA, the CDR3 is TGTGCCAGCAGTTTAGGAGGTTGGGAGCAGTACTTC. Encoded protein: CASSLGGWEQYF.

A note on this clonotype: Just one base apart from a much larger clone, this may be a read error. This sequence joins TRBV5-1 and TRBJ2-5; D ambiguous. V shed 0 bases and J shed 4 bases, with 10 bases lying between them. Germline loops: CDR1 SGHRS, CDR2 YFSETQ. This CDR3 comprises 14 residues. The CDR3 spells CASSLASTVETQYF. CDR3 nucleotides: TGCGCCAGCAGCTTGGCGAGTACCGTAGAGACCCAGTACTTC.

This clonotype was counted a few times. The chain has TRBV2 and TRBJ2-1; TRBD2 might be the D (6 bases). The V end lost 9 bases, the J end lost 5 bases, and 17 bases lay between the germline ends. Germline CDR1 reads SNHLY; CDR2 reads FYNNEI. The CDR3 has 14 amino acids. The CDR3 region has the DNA TGTGCCAGGGGGGGTGTAGGGAGAAACAATGAGCAGTTCTTC. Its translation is CARGGVGRNNEQFF.

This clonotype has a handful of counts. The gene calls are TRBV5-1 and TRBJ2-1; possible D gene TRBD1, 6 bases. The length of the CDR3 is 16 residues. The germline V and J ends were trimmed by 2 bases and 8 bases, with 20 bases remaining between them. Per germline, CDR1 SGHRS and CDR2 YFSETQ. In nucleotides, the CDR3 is TGCGCCAGCAGCTTAGAGGGGGATGGATGGTTCGATGAGCAGTTCTTC. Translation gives CASSLEGDGWFDEQFF.

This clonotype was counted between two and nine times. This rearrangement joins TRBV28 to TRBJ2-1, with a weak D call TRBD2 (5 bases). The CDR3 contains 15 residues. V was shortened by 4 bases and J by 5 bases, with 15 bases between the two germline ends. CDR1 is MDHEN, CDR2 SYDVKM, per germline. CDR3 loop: CASSSFYSGDNEQFF. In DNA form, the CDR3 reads TGTGCCAGCAGTTCATTCTATTCCGGGGACAATGAGCAGTTCTTC. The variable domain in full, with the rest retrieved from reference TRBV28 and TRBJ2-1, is DVKVTQSSRYLVKRTGEKVFLECVQDMDHENMFWYRQDPGLGLRLIYFSYDVKMKEKGDIPEGYSVSREKKERFSLILESASTNQTSMYLCASSSFYSGDNEQFFGPGTRLTVL.

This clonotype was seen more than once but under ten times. CDR3 region: CASTLDQHGETQYF. The CDR3 DNA is TGTGCCAGCACTCTGGACCAGCATGGGGAGACCCAGTACTTC. The V call is TRBV12-3 or TRBV12-4, the J call TRBJ2-5, with D unclear. V was pared by 7 bases and J by 5 bases, with 17 bases between. CDR3 length: 14 residues.

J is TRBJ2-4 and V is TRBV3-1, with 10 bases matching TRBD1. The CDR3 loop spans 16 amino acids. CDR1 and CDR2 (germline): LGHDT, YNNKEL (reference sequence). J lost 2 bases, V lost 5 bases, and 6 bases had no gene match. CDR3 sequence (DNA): TGTGCCAGCAGCTACCGGGACAGGGGTACCAAAAACATTCAGTACTTC. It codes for CASSYRDRGTKNIQYF.

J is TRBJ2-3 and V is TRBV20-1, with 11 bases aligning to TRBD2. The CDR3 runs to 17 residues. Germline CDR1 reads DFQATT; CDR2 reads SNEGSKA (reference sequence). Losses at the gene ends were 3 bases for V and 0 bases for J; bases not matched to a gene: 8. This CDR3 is CSASDLAGGTSTDTQYF. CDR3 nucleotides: TGCAGTGCTAGTGATCTAGCGGGAGGCACTAGCACAGATACGCAGTATTTT.

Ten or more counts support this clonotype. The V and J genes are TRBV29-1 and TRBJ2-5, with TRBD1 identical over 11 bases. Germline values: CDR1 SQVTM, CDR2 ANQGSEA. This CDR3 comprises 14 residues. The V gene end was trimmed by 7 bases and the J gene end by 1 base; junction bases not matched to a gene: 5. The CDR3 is CSARDRGSQETQYF. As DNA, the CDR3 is TGCAGCGCCCGGGACAGGGGGTCCCAAGAGACCCAGTACTTC. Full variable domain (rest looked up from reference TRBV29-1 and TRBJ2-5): SAVISQKPSRDICQRGTSLTIQCQVDSQVTMMFWYRQQPGQSLTLIATANQGSEATYESGFVIDKFPISRPNLTFSTLTVSNMSPEDSSIYLCSARDRGSQETQYFGPGTRLLVL.

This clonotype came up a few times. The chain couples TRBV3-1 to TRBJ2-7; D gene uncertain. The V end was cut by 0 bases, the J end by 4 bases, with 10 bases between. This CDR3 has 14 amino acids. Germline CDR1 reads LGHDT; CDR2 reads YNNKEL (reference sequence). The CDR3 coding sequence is TGTGCCAGCAGCCAAGACCTGGCCCCGTACGAGCAGTACTTC. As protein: CASSQDLAPYEQYF.

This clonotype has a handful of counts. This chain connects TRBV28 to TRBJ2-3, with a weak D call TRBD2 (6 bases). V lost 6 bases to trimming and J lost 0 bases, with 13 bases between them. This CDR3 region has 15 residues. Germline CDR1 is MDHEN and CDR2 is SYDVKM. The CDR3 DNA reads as TGTGCCAGCAGACTCGGCGGGGCTAGCACAGATACGCAGTATTTT. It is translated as CASRLGGASTDTQYF.

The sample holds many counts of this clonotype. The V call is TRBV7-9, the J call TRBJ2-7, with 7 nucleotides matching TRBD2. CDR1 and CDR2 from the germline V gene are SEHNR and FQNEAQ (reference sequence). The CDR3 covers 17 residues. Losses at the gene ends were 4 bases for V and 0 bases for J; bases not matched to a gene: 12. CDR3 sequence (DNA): TGTGCCAGCAGCTCAAACCGCGGGGGTCTAGGCTCCTACGAGCAGTACTTC. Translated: CASSSNRGGLGSYEQYF.

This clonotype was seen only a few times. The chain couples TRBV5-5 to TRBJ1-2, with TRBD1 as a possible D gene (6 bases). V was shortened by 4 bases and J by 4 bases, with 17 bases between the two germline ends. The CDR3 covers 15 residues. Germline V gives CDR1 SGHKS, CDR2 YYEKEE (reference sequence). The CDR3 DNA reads TGTGCCAGCAGCGAGAGCGGCAGGGGCTCCTATGGCTACACCTTC. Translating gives CASSESGRGSYGYTF.

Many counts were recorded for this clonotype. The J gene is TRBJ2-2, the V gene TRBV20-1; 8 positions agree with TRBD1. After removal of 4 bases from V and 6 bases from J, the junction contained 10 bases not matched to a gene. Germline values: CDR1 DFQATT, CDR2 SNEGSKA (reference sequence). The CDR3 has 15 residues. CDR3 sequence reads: CSATWTGRYAGELFF. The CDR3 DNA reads TGCAGTGCTACGTGGACAGGGAGGTACGCCGGGGAGCTGTTTTTT.

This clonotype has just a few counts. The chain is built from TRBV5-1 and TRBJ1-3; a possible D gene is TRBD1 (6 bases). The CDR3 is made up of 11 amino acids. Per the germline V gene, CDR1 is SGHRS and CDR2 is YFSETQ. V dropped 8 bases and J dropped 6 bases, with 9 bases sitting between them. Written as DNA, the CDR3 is TGCGCCAGGAGGGGGAAAAACACCATATATTTT. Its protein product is CARRGKNTIYF.

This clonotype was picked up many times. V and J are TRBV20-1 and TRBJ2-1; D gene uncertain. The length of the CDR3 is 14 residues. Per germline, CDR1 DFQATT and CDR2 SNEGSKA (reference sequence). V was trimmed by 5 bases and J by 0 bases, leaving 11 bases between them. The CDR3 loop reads CSAPSPSSYNEQFF. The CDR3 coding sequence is TGCAGTGCTCCTTCTCCGAGCTCCTACAATGAGCAGTTCTTC.